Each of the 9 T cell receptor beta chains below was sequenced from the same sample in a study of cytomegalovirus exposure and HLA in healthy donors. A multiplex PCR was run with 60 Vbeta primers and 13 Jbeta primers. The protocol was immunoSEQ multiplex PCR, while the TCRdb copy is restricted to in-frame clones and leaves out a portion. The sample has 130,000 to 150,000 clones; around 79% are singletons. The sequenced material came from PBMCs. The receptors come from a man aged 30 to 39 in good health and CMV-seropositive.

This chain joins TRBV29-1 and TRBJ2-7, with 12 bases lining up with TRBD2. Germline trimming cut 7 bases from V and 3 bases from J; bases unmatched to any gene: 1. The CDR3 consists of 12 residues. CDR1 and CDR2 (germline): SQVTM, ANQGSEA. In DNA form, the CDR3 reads TGCAGCGCGACTAGCGGGGGCTACGAGCAGTACTTC. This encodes CSATSGGYEQYF.

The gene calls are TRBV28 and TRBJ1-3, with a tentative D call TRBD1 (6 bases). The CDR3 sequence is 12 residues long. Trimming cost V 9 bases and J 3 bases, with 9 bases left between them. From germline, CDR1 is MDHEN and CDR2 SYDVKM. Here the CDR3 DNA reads TGTGCCAGTGGACAGTTTGGAAACACCATATATTTT. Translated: CASGQFGNTIYF.

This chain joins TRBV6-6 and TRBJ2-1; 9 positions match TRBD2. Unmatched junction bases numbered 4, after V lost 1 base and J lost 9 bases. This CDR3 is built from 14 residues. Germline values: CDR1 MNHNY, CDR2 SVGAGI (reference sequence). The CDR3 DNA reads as TGTGCCAGCAGTTACTTCGCGGGAGGGCCTGAGCAGTTCTTC. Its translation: CASSYFAGGPEQFF.

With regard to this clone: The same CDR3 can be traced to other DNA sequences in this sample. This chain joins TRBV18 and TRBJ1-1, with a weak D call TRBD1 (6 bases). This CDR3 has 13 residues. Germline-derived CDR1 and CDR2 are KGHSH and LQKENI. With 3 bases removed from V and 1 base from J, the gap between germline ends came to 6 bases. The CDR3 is CASSPGQNTEAFF. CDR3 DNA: TGTGCCAGCTCACCGGGACAGAACACTGAAGCTTTCTTT.

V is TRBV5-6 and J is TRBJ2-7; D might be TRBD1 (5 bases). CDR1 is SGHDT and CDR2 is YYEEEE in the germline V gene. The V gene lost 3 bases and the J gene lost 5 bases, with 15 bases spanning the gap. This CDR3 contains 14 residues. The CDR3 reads CASSSNFQGHEQYF. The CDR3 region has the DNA TGTGCCAGCAGCTCTAACTTTCAGGGCCACGAGCAGTACTTC.

CDR3 residues: CASSEGSGQGARGYGYTF. CDR3 nucleotides: TGTGCCAGCAGTGAAGGGTCGGGACAGGGGGCACGGGGCTATGGCTACACCTTC. This chain links TRBV6-1 with TRBJ1-2; 12 bases are shared with TRBD1. CDR1 is MNHNS and CDR2 is SASEGT in the germline V gene. V was pared by 1 base and J by 4 bases, with 10 bases of the junction left unmatched. The CDR3 sequence is 18 residues long.

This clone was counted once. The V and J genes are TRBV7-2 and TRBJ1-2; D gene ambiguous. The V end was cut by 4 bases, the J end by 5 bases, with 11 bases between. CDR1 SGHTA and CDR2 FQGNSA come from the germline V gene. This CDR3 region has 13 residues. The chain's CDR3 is CASSYPAAYGYTF. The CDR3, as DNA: TGTGCCAGCAGCTATCCGGCGGCTTATGGCTACACCTTC.

CDR3 amino acids: CASSVHSGYTF. CDR3 coding DNA: TGTGCCAGCAGTGTGCACTCGGGCTACACCTTC. J is TRBJ1-2 and V is TRBV2; D remains unclear. Germline CDR1 reads SNHLY; CDR2 reads FYNNEI. Between the trimmed V and J ends, which lost 4 bases and 8 bases, there was a span of 8 bases. The CDR3 totals 11 residues.

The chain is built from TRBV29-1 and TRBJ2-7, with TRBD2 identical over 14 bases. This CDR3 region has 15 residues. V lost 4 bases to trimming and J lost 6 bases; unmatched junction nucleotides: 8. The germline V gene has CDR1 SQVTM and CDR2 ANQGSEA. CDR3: CSVGGLAGVGVEQYF. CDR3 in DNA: TGCAGCGTTGGGGGACTAGCGGGAGTTGGGGTCGAGCAGTACTTC.